This T cell receptor beta chain appears in the sequencing data of a study of blood T cell repertoires in COVID-19. Study-wide context: Samples came from the United States, Italy and Spain, spanning acute and convalescent COVID-19. Nucleic acid was either cDNA or gDNA, and it came from T cells, B-cell-depleted T cells, or PBMCs.

The CDR3 spans 16 residues. Participant-given clinical history determined each cohort assignment. Per the authors' pipeline: Amplifying reference gene primers gave estimates of nucleated cell counts. Only in-frame clones appear in the TCRdb table, and some are missing; sequencing was by immunoSEQ multiplex PCR. That table supplies the V and J calls and clone size; D and trimming were determined from the DNA. This repertoire shows roughly 250,000 clones, 70% to 90% found once; its top ten account for roughly 3.1%. Worth noting for this clone: Relative to the germline gene, one junction end is altered; a read error may explain this.

The sequenced sample was PBMCs or T cells enriched from blood (not recorded which). The sequence was collected from a woman aged 40 to 50 with acute COVID-19. V and J are TRBV5-3 and TRBJ1-1; no reliable D call. TRBV5-3 falls under the ORF class, with uncertain function. The CDR3 region is CSRNKSSGEWDTEAFF. The CDR3 DNA reads as TGTTCCAGAAACAAATCTTCCGGGGAATGGGACACTGAAGCTTTCTTT.